Here is one TCR beta chain with its context. The sample comes from a study of blood T cell repertoires in COVID-19. Study details: Researchers got acute and convalescent COVID-19 samples from the United States, Italy and Spain.

The V gene's germline CDR1 is MGHRA and CDR2 YSYEKL. The CDR3 contains 17 residues. Trimming at V came to 0 bases and at J to 5 bases, leaving 7 bases not matched to a gene. Original processing notes: Estimation of nucleated cell counts relied on the amplification of reference gene primers. Sequenced by immunoSEQ multiplex PCR; TCRdb stores in-frame clones only, minus some. V and J calls and clone size follow that table, whereas D and trimming were derived from the DNA. The sample consists of approximately 220,000 clones, about four fifths of them appearing once. The source of this sequence is a woman aged 40 to 50 with active or convalescent COVID-19. The rearrangement links TRBV4-1 to TRBJ2-5; 12 bases align to TRBD1. The specimen was peripheral blood. This CDR3 reads CASSQDTGQGAWETQYF. CDR3 sequence (DNA): TGCGCCAGCAGCCAAGATACGGGACAGGGGGCTTGGGAGACCCAGTACTTC.